The 14 T cell receptor beta chains in this list originate from one sample, sequenced in a study of blood T cell repertoires in COVID-19. Profiled with immunoSEQ multiplex PCR; TCRdb holds only in-frame clones, not every one. The profile shows some 230,000 clones, about four fifths of them singletons. The sequenced material came from PBMCs or T cells enriched from blood (not recorded which). The receptors were gathered from a woman between 35 and 50 years old with acute COVID-19.

In nucleotides, the CDR3 is TGTGCCAGTAGTATTCTGAGAGGGACTGACTCCTACAATGAGCAGTTCTTC. It yields the protein CASSILRGTDSYNEQFF. V and J are TRBV19 and TRBJ2-1, with D tentatively TRBD2 (6 bases). This CDR3 has 17 amino acids. Trimming pared 3 bases from V and 0 bases from J, leaving 15 bases between. The germline V gene encodes CDR1 LNHDA and CDR2 SQIVND (reference sequence).

The chain uses TRBV30 and TRBJ1-2; the D gene is possibly TRBD1 (5 bases). This CDR3 is built from 15 residues. Per the germline V gene, CDR1 is GTSNPN and CDR2 is SVGIG (reference sequence). Deletions cut 6 bases from V and 8 bases from J, with 25 bases between. The CDR3 nucleotides read TGTGCCTGCCCCTGGGCAGGGTTGGGCCCTCTCGGCTACACCTTC. Its protein is CACPWAGLGPLGYTF.

This clone was observed a single time. This chain joins TRBV3-1 (or the pseudogene TRBV3-2) and TRBJ2-7; 9 nucleotides agree with TRBD1. Germline CDR1 is LGHDT and CDR2 is YNNKEL (reference sequence). Trimming took 0 bases from V and 5 from J; bases not matched to a gene: 8. The CDR3 is 16 residues long. The CDR3 sequence is CASSQDPDRGPNEQYF. The CDR3 region has the DNA TGTGCCAGCAGCCAAGACCCGGACAGGGGTCCTAACGAGCAGTACTTC.

The rearrangement uses TRBV4-1 and TRBJ2-4, with 9 bases fitting TRBD1. Germline CDR1 and CDR2: MGHRA and YSYEKL. V shed 4 bases and J 7 bases; nucleotides not matched to a gene: 8. The length of the CDR3 is 15 residues. As DNA, the CDR3 is TGCGCCAGCAGCCCCGAACAGGGGGCTCGGAACATTCAGTACTTC. Translated: CASSPEQGARNIQYF.

The chain recombines TRBV13 with TRBJ2-1, with unresolved D. Germline assignment: CDR1 PRHDT and CDR2 FYEKMQ (reference sequence). V was shortened by 3 bases and J by 4 bases, with 13 bases between the two germline ends. The CDR3 is 15 amino acids. The CDR3 loop reads CASSFGHSSYNEQFF. Written as DNA, the CDR3 is TGTGCCAGCAGCTTTGGGCACTCGTCTTACAATGAGCAGTTCTTC.

J is TRBJ1-2 and V is TRBV2; the match to TRBD1 covers 7 bases. J lost 3 bases, V lost 6 bases, and 7 bases had no gene match. Germline V gene data show CDR1 as SNHLY and CDR2 as FYNNEI. This CDR3 region has 14 residues. CDR3 sequence: CASRDSGTDYGYTF. The CDR3 bases are TGTGCCAGCAGGGATTCCGGGACAGACTATGGCTACACCTTC.

This clone has only a few counts. The chain uses TRBV6-1 and TRBJ2-6, with TRBD1 matching over 7 bases. This CDR3 region has 15 residues. V trimming: 6 bases; J trimming: 4 bases; junction bases outside the gene matches: 6. Germline loops: CDR1 MNHNS, CDR2 SASEGT. The CDR3: CASSLTGSGANVLTF. The DNA of the CDR3 is TGTGCCAGCAGCCTGACAGGGTCCGGGGCCAACGTCCTGACTTTC.

The gene calls are TRBV7-9 and TRBJ2-5; D is uncertain. Germline V gene sequence: CDR1 SEHNR, CDR2 FQNEAQ (reference sequence). The CDR3 has 14 amino acids. Between the trimmed V and J ends, which lost 3 bases and 0 bases, there was a span of 8 bases. CDR3 residues: CASSFSQYQETQYF. The CDR3 nucleotides are TGTGCCAGCAGCTTTTCCCAGTACCAAGAGACCCAGTACTTC. Drawing the rest from reference TRBV7-9 and TRBJ2-5, the complete variable domain is DTGVSQNPRHKITKRGQNVTFRCDPISEHNRLYWYRQTLGQGPEFLTYFQNEAQLEKSRLLSDRFSAERPKGSFSTLEIQRTEQGDSAMYLCASSFSQYQETQYFGPGTRLLVL.

The chain is built from TRBV11-2 and TRBJ2-2; a possible D gene is TRBD2 (6 bases). The CDR3 is 14 residues long. V lost 1 base, J lost 3 bases, and 6 bases lay in between. Germline V gives CDR1 SGHAT, CDR2 FQNNGV. CDR3 residues: CASSLAGDTGELFF. The CDR3 DNA is TGTGCCAGCAGCTTAGCGGGGGACACCGGGGAGCTGTTTTTT.

The chain links TRBV4-3 to TRBJ2-3; TRBD1 is a possible D gene (5 bases). V was trimmed by 1 base and J by 4 bases, leaving 18 bases between them. Germline assignment: CDR1 LGHNA and CDR2 YSLEER. The CDR3 sequence is 17 residues long. The CDR3 bases are TGCGCCAGCAGCCAAGTCGTCTCAGGGTGGCGTGCAGATACGCAGTATTTT. Translated, it gives CASSQVVSGWRADTQYF.

The V and J genes are TRBV24-1 and TRBJ2-3, with a weak D call TRBD2 (5 bases). V was cut by 1 base and J by 0 bases, with 16 bases left in between. There are 18 residues in the CDR3. In germline, CDR1 is KGHDR, CDR2 SFDVKD. CDR3 residues: CATSDLRTRTVSTDTQYF. The CDR3 DNA is TGTGCCACCAGTGATTTAAGGACTCGTACGGTTAGCACAGATACGCAGTATTTT.

This chain uses TRBV27 with TRBJ2-1, with 9 bases that match TRBD1. CDR3 size: 15 residues. J lost 2 bases, V lost 5 bases, and 4 bases had no gene match. Germline V CDR1 and CDR2: MNHEY, SMNVEV (reference sequence). The CDR3 DNA reads TGTGCCAGCAGTCATGGACAGGGGACCTACAATGAGCAGTTCTTC. Protein product: CASSHGQGTYNEQFF.

CDR3 nucleotides: TGCAGCGCCACGACCGGGATGGGCAATCAGCCCCAGCATTTT. It codes for CSATTGMGNQPQHF. The chain is built from TRBV29-1 and TRBJ1-5, with D unresolved. The CDR3 sequence is 14 residues long. Germline V gene data show CDR1 as SQVTM and CDR2 as ANQGSEA. V was clipped by 7 bases and J by 2 bases, with 15 bases between them.

The rearrangement joins TRBV15 to TRBJ2-7, with a weak D call TRBD1 (5 bases). The V end was cut by 6 bases, the J end by 3 bases, with 15 bases between. This CDR3 contains 14 residues. Germline V lookup: CDR1 LNHNV, CDR2 YYDKDF (reference sequence). The CDR3 bases are TGTGCCACCAGTGCCGACAGAGAGGACTACGAGCAGTACTTC. Its translation: CATSADREDYEQYF.